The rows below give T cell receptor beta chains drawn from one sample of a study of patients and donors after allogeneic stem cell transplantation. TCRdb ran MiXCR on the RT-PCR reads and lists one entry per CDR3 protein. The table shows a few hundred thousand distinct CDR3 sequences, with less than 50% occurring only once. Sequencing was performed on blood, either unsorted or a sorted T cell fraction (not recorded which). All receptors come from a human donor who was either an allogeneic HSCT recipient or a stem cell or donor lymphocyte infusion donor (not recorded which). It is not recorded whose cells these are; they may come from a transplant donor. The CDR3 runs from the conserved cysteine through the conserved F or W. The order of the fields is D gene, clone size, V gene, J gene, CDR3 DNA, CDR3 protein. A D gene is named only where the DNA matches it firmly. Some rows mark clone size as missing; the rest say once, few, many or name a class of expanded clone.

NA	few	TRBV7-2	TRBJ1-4	TGTGCCAGCACCGAGGGGCCGGCTAATGAAAAACTGTTTTTT	CASTEGPANEKLFF
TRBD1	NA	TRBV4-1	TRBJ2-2	TGCGCCAGCAGCCTCCGGGACAGGGTCGGGGAGCTGTTTTTT	CASSLRDRVGELFF
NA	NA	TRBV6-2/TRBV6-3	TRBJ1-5	TGTGCCAGCAGTTACTCAGGGAACAATCAGCCCCAGCATTTT	CASSYSGNNQPQHF
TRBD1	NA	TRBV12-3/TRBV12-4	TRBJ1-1	TGTGCCAGCAGTTTGATCGACAGGGGGAACACTGAAGCTTTCTTT	CASSLIDRGNTEAFF
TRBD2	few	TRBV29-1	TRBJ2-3	TGCAGCGTTGAGGGACTAGCGCTCGAGGATACGCAGTATTTT	CSVEGLALEDTQYF
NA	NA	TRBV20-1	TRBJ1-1	TGCAGTGCTAGAGTAGGTTCCTCGGGCACTGAAGCTTTCTTT	CSARVGSSGTEAFF
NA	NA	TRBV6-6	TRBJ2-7	TGTGCCAGCAGTTACGGTTACAGGGACTCCTACGAGCAGTACTTC	CASSYGYRDSYEQYF
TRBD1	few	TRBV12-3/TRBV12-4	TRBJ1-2	TGTGCCAGCAGTTCCTCCGGGACAGGGGCTGGCTACACCTTC	CASSSSGTGAGYTF
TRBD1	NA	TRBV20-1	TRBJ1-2	TGCAGTGCCAAAGACAGGGGAGCCTATGGCTACACCTTC	CSAKDRGAYGYTF
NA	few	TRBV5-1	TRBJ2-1	TGCGCCAGCAGCCCTACACCCTACAATGAGCAGTTCTTC	CASSPTPYNEQFF
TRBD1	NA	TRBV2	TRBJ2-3	TGTGCCAGCAGGAGGACAGGGTTAACAAATACGCAGTATTTT	CASRRTGLTNTQYF
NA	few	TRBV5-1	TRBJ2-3	TGCGCCAGCAGCTCGGCCCTTACTAGCACAGATACGCAGTATTTT	CASSSALTSTDTQYF
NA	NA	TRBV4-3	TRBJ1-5	TGCGCCAGCAGCCATCAGGGAATTCAGCCCCAGCATTTT	CASSHQGIQPQHF
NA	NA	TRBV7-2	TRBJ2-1	TGTGCCAGCAGCCTAGCCGGGGGCGCCGGCAATGAGCAGTTCTTC	CASSLAGGAGNEQFF
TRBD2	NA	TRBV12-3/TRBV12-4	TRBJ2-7	TGTGCCAGCGGGGGGGGACTAGCGACCTACGAGCAGTACTTC	CASGGGLATYEQYF
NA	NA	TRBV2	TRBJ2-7	TGTGCCAGCAGTGTGGCTCGGGACCCCTTGGGGGAGCAGTACTTC	CASSVARDPLGEQYF
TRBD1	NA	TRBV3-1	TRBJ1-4	TGTGCCAGCAGCTCACAGGGGAGGATTGAAAAACTGTTTTTT	CASSSQGRIEKLFF